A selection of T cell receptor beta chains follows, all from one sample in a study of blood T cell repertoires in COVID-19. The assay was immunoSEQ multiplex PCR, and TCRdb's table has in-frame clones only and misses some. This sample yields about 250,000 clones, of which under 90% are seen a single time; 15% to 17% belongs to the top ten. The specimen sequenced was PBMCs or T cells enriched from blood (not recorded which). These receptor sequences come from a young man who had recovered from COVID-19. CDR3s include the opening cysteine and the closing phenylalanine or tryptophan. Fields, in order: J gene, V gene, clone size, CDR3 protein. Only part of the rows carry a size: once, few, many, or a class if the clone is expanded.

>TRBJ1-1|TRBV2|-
CASSGDRGELNTEAFF
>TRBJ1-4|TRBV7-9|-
CASINTGTGNEKLFF
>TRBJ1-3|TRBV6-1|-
CASSDQNRGPSGNTIYF
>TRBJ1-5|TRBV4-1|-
CASSQGAGGVGQPQHF
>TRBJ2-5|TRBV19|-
CASSTASLQETQYF
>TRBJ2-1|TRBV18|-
CASSPGFGSGRASYNEQFF
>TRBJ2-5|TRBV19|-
CASSMGRAGETQYF
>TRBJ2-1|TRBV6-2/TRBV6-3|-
CASSRDKRYNEQFF
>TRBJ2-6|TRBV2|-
CASSGDRASGANVLTF
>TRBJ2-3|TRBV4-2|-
CASSQVGASGSSTDTQYF
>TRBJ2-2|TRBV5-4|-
CASSVPDNGPGELFF
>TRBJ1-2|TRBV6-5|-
CASSYSPGRIYGYTF
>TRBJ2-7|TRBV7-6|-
CASTPSGPVSYEQYF
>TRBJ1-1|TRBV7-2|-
CASSLAQSGSRAFF
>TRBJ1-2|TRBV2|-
CASSDGASSYGYTF
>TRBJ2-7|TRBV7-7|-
CASSLVPLTSGGDYEQYF
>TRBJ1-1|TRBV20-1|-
CSASFGGALAEAFF
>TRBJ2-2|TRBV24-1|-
CATSDPSGQGAGELFF
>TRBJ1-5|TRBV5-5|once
CASSLHRERQPQHF
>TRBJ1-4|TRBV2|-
CASSEIGRGNEKLFF
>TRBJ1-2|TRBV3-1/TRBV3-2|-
CASSQQGGVGGYTF
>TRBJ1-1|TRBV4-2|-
CASSTEGATEAFF
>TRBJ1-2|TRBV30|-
CAWRVGGLGYGYTF
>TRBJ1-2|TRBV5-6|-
CASSTRSGTGNYGYTF
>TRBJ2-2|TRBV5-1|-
CASSVAGPNTGELFF
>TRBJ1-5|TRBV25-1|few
CASSEYDSSNQPQHF